The table lists the clone carrying this T cell receptor beta chain with many counts. The data were taken from a study of early T cells in non-severe SARS-CoV-2 infection. Whole-study context: Investigators sequenced bulk RNA drawn from unsorted whole blood, and chains remained unpaired.

The CDR3 is 14 amino acids. Germline CDR1 is SGHTA and CDR2 is FQGTGA. V shed 0 bases and J shed 3 bases, with 8 bases lying between them. Unique molecular identifiers were added to individual cDNA molecules. One entry per CDR3 protein, called by TCRdb with MiXCR from the 5' RACE reads. The table includes roughly 26,000 distinct CDR3 sequences, approximately 4.1% detected once. Sequencing was performed on whole blood. This TCR derives from an adult who was a healthcare worker with PCR-confirmed SARS-CoV-2 infection or an uninfected control (not recorded which). V and J are TRBV7-3 and TRBJ1-1; no reliable D call. The CDR3, as DNA: TGTGCCAGCAGCTTAACGGGTTTGGACACTGAAGCTTTCTTT. The encoded protein is CASSLTGLDTEAFF.